Shown below are 16 T cell receptor beta chains from a single sample sequenced in a study of cytomegalovirus exposure and HLA in healthy donors. The PCR was carried out with 60 Vbeta primers and 13 Jbeta primers. This table comes from immunoSEQ multiplex PCR, and its TCRdb copy is limited to in-frame clones, with some not included. The sample has approximately 210,000 clones; 82% are singletons. Sequencing used PBMCs. The receptors come from a middle-aged man in good health and CMV-seropositive.

V is TRBV5-1 and J is TRBJ1-4, with 7 bases aligning to TRBD1. Germline-derived CDR1 and CDR2 are SGHRS and YFSETQ. The CDR3 has 15 amino acids. V trimming: 4 bases; J trimming: 6 bases; junction bases outside the gene matches: 9. The CDR3, as DNA: TGCGCCAGCAGCGAGGGACAGTCTGCCTATGAAAAACTGTTTTTT. Its translation: CASSEGQSAYEKLFF.

The rearrangement uses TRBV18 and TRBJ2-7; D is perhaps TRBD1 (8 bases). Trimming shortened V by 0 bases and J by 0 bases, and 18 bases separated the two germline ends. Germline-derived CDR1 and CDR2 are KGHSH and LQKENI. This CDR3 is built from 18 residues. The CDR3 nucleotides read TGTGCCAGCTCACCACCGAGCGGGACAGGCCTGAGCTCCTACGAGCAGTACTTC. It encodes CASSPPSGTGLSSYEQYF.

CDR3 coding DNA: TGCGCCAGCAGCTTTGCGGCAGGGAACGTAGAGACCCAGTACTTC. Translation: CASSFAAGNVETQYF. The rearrangement links TRBV5-1 to TRBJ2-5, with D tentatively TRBD1 (5 bases). Trimming left V 2 bases short and J 4 bases short, with 15 bases between. This CDR3 has 15 residues. Germline CDR1 SGHRS, CDR2 YFSETQ.

The chain uses TRBV19 and TRBJ1-2, with 7 bases lining up with TRBD1. The CDR3 sequence is 15 residues long. Germline V gene sequence: CDR1 LNHDA, CDR2 SQIVND (reference sequence). V was clipped by 5 bases and J by 1 base; unmatched bases: 7. The CDR3 nucleotides are TGTGCCAGTAGTCTCGTAGGGACAGATAACTATGGCTACACCTTC. Translating gives CASSLVGTDNYGYTF.

The V and J genes are TRBV6-1 and TRBJ2-7; D is perhaps TRBD2 (5 bases). The V gene's germline CDR1 is MNHNS and CDR2 SASEGT. Trimming left V 2 bases short and J 8 bases short, with 10 bases between. CDR3 length: 12 residues. The CDR3 nucleotides are TGTGCCAGCAGTGAAAGCGGTGGAAAGCAGTACGTC. Its translation: CASSESGGKQYV.

The V gene is TRBV9, the J gene TRBJ2-3; TRBD2 might be the D (5 bases). The CDR3 spans 15 residues. In germline, CDR1 is SGDLS, CDR2 YYNGEE. V gave up 0 bases and J gave up 0 bases, with 8 bases separating them. The CDR3 coding sequence is TGTGCCAGCAGCGTAGGAGGGAGAAGCACAGATACGCAGTATTTT. Translated, it gives CASSVGGRSTDTQYF.

The genes are TRBV5-6 and TRBJ2-7, with D possibly being TRBD1 (6 bases). Germline CDR1 and CDR2: SGHDT and YYEEEE. This CDR3 has 15 amino acids. The germline V and J ends were trimmed by 2 bases and 0 bases, with 12 bases remaining between them. This CDR3 reads CASSLGPDSSYEQYF. CDR3 coding DNA: TGTGCCAGCAGCTTAGGTCCGGACAGCTCCTACGAGCAGTACTTC.

V usage is TRBV10-3 and J usage is TRBJ2-7; 9 bases line up with TRBD2. The CDR3 has 14 amino acids. With 8 bases clipped from V and 6 bases from J, the junction kept 11 bases outside the gene matches. Germline loops: CDR1 ENHRY, CDR2 SYGVKD. The CDR3 sequence is CAIGTASGKVEQYF. The DNA for the CDR3 is TGTGCCATCGGGACGGCTAGCGGGAAAGTCGAGCAGTACTTC.

Of note for this clone: At the DNA level, this CDR3 is encoded by other sequences in the same sample as well. This sequence joins TRBV5-4 and TRBJ1-2, with D perhaps matching TRBD1 (5 bases). The germline V gene has CDR1 SGHNT and CDR2 YYREEE (reference sequence). Deletions cut 3 bases from V and 3 bases from J, with 12 bases between. There are 14 residues in the CDR3. CDR3 bases: TGTGCCAGCAGCTCACCCGACAGAGACTATGGCTACACCTTC. Its protein product is CASSSPDRDYGYTF.

This clone was recorded a few times. The rearrangement links TRBV6-1 to TRBJ1-5; D unresolved. The V gene lost 2 bases and the J gene lost 0 bases, with 8 bases spanning the gap. This CDR3 is built from 15 residues. In germline, CDR1 is MNHNS, CDR2 SASEGT. CDR3 region: CASSETGGSNQPQHF. The CDR3 bases are TGTGCCAGCAGTGAAACGGGAGGTAGCAATCAGCCCCAGCATTTT.

This clone came up a few times. The chain recombines TRBV5-8 with TRBJ1-2; D possibly corresponds to TRBD1 (6 bases). The CDR3 is made up of 13 amino acids. The V gene's germline CDR1 is SGHTS and CDR2 YDEGEE. V lost 4 bases to trimming and J lost 4 bases, with 11 bases between them. The CDR3 here is CASSPGEVYGYTF. The CDR3 DNA is TGTGCCAGCAGCCCAGGGGAAGTCTATGGCTACACCTTC.

Only one count was recorded for this clone. The V and J genes are TRBV7-2 and TRBJ1-5; D uncertain. The CDR3 loop spans 13 amino acids. The germline V gene has CDR1 SGHTA and CDR2 FQGNSA. V lost 5 bases and J 7 bases, leaving 12 bases between the germline ends. This CDR3 is CASSARGGQPQHF. The DNA of the CDR3 is TGTGCCAGCAGCGCACGGGGAGGGCAGCCCCAGCATTTT.

The CDR3 region has the DNA TGTGCCAGCAGTTTATGGGCAGGGGGCGATGGCTACACCTTC. Amino acids: CASSLWAGGDGYTF. V is TRBV27 and J is TRBJ1-2; 8 bases map to TRBD1. CDR3 length: 14 residues. Germline V gives CDR1 MNHEY, CDR2 SMNVEV (reference sequence). V shed 1 base, J shed 6 bases, and the junction held 4 bases outside the gene matches.

The chain has TRBV6-6 and TRBJ1-1, with 7 bases matching TRBD1. J was trimmed by 0 bases and V by 5 bases; bases with no gene match: 6. CDR3 length equals 15 residues. Germline CDR1 reads MNHNY; CDR2 reads SVGAGI (reference sequence). The CDR3, as DNA: TGTGCCAGCAGTGATCGGACAGGAATGAACACTGAAGCTTTCTTT. Its protein product is CASSDRTGMNTEAFF.

The genes are TRBV5-1 and TRBJ1-5; a possible D gene is TRBD1 (6 bases). CDR3 length equals 15 residues. Germline CDR1 reads SGHRS; CDR2 reads YFSETQ. Trimming removed 0 bases from V and 5 bases from J, with 12 bases in between. CDR3 sequence (DNA): TGCGCCAGCAGCTTGGAGGGGGGGGCGGATCAGCCCCAGCATTTT. Translation: CASSLEGGADQPQHF. The full variable domain, rest sourced from reference TRBV5-1 and TRBJ1-5, is KAGVTQTPRYLIKTRGQQVTLSCSPISGHRSVSWYQQTPGQGLQFLFEYFSETQRNKGNFPGRFSGRQFSNSRSEMNVSTLELGDSALYLCASSLEGGADQPQHFGDGTRLSIL.

This clone was recorded once. This chain links TRBV27 with TRBJ1-1; TRBD1 might be the D (6 bases). Deletions cut 5 bases from V and 1 base from J, with 11 bases between. The CDR3 runs 14 residues. Germline CDR1 reads MNHEY; CDR2 reads SMNVEV (reference sequence). DNA for the CDR3: TGTGCCAGCAGTCTCGGACAGAAGAACACTGAAGCTTTCTTT. As protein: CASSLGQKNTEAFF.